Shown below are 31 T cell receptor beta chains from a single sample sequenced in a study of T cell repertoires in cytomegalovirus infection. Via MiXCR, TCRdb re-called the reads, giving one row per CDR3 protein. The sample shows about 140,000 distinct CDR3 sequences, approximately 5.9% of them seen only once. Sequencing was performed on PBMCs. These receptors were taken from a human donor in good health (CMV status not recorded). Some clones in this sample may be carry-over from other donors' samples.

This clonotype has at least ten counts. This chain uses TRBV7-2 with TRBJ1-2, with D possibly matching TRBD1 (6 bases). Trimming pared 6 bases from V and 4 bases from J, leaving 21 bases between. CDR3 length equals 16 residues. Germline lookup yields CDR1 SGHTA and CDR2 FQGNSA. CDR3 region: CASSPTGRSAVYGYTF. The CDR3 nucleotides are TGTGCCAGCAGTCCAACAGGGAGATCGGCGGTCTATGGCTACACCTTC. The entire variable domain, with the rest obtained from reference TRBV7-2 and TRBJ1-2, is as follows: GAGVSQSPSNKVTEKGKDVELRCDPISGHTALYWYRQSLGQGLEFLIYFQGNSAPDKSGLPSDRFSAERTGGSVSTLTIQRTQQEDSAVYLCASSPTGRSAVYGYTFGSGTRLTVV.

This clonotype has a count of ten or more. This chain joins TRBV7-2 and TRBJ1-4; D not resolved. V dropped 8 bases and J dropped 13 bases, with 17 bases sitting between them. The CDR3 has 12 amino acids. Germline values: CDR1 SGHTA, CDR2 FQGNSA. DNA for the CDR3: TGTGCCAGCTCCTCAGACGCGGGTTCACTGTTTTTT. Translating gives CASSSDAGSLFF.

This clonotype was observed at least ten times. The chain links TRBV7-8 to TRBJ2-7; possibly TRBD1 for D (5 bases). V shed 0 bases and J shed 1 base, with 7 bases lying between them. Germline V CDR1 and CDR2: SGHVS, FQNEAQ. The length of the CDR3 is 14 residues. CDR3 region: CASSLAHRSYEQYF. CDR3 nucleotide sequence: TGTGCCAGCAGCTTAGCGCACAGGTCCTACGAGCAGTACTTC.

This clonotype was observed many times. This chain connects TRBV12-3 or TRBV12-4 to TRBJ2-1; D ambiguous. This CDR3 is 12 amino acids long. V shed 3 bases and J shed 4 bases, with 4 bases lying between them. The CDR3 DNA sequence: TGTGCCAGCAGTTTGAGTTACAATGAGCAGTTCTTC. It is translated as CASSLSYNEQFF.

This clonotype was detected many times. V gene TRBV20-1 combines with J gene TRBJ2-1; a possible D gene is TRBD1 (7 bases). V was trimmed by 6 bases and J by 5 bases, leaving 20 bases between them. Per the germline V gene, CDR1 is DFQATT and CDR2 is SNEGSKA (reference sequence). This CDR3 is built from 15 residues. The CDR3 DNA follows: TGCAGTGCCTCACCACAGGGGCGGGGAAACAATGAGCAGTTCTTC. Translation: CSASPQGRGNNEQFF.

CDR3 sequence reads: CASSARLADSGELFF. As DNA, the CDR3 is TGTGCCAGCAGTGCTAGACTAGCGGACTCCGGGGAGCTGTTTTTT. J is TRBJ2-2 and V is TRBV2, with 9 nucleotides matching TRBD2. The V segment lost 4 bases and the J segment 6 bases; nucleotides outside the gene matches: 6. Per the germline V gene, CDR1 is SNHLY and CDR2 is FYNNEI. This CDR3 comprises 15 residues.

This clonotype was seen only a few times. This chain links TRBV20-1 with TRBJ1-5; no definite D call. Germline V gene lookup returns CDR1 DFQATT and CDR2 SNEGSKA (reference sequence). The CDR3 loop spans 15 amino acids. V was clipped by 4 bases and J by 0 bases, with 13 bases between them. In DNA, the CDR3 is TGCAGTGCTATTCGGAGATTCTCTAGCAATCAGCCCCAGCATTTT. Protein: CSAIRRFSSNQPQHF.

Ten or more counts support this clonotype. This chain joins TRBV11-2 and TRBJ1-4, with D unclear. There are 15 residues in the CDR3. The ends were cut back, 5 bases at V and 4 bases at J, with 14 bases in the middle. Germline loops: CDR1 SGHAT, CDR2 FQNNGV. CDR3 loop: CASSAIRGVNEKLFF. DNA of the CDR3: TGTGCCAGCAGCGCCATCCGGGGTGTTAATGAAAAACTGTTTTTT.

The sample holds many counts of this clonotype. At one boundary the junction diverges from the germline segment, which might be a read error. The chain has TRBV7-2 and TRBJ1-4; D gene unclear. The CDR3 contains 13 residues. In germline, CDR1 is SGHTA, CDR2 FQGNSA. Here the CDR3 reads CASKGLLNEKLFF. The CDR3 nucleotides are TGTGCGAGCAAGGGTCTACTTAATGAAAAACTGTTTTTT.

The sample holds many counts of this clonotype. The V gene is TRBV19, the J gene TRBJ2-5; D possibly corresponds to TRBD2 (5 bases). This CDR3 has 14 residues. V lost 6 bases, J lost 2 bases, and 13 bases lay in between. Germline V gives CDR1 LNHDA, CDR2 SQIVND (reference sequence). The CDR3 DNA reads TGTGCCAGTAGGGGTCGGGGTCAGCAAGAGACCCAGTACTTC. Translating gives CASRGRGQQETQYF.

This chain links TRBV28 with TRBJ1-1; TRBD1 matches 7 bases. The V segment lost 8 bases and the J segment 3 bases; nucleotides outside the gene matches: 3. This CDR3 contains 12 residues. Germline CDR1 is MDHEN and CDR2 is SYDVKM. The DNA of the CDR3 is TGTGCCAGCGAGGGGGCCGACACTGAAGCTTTCTTT. Amino acid sequence: CASEGADTEAFF.

This clonotype came up many times. The CDR3 loop is CSARRRDRVTGELFF. The CDR3 nucleotides are TGCAGTGCTAGGAGGCGGGACAGGGTTACCGGGGAGCTGTTTTTT. J is TRBJ2-2 and V is TRBV20-1; TRBD1 aligns across 9 bases. The J segment lost 5 bases and the V segment lost 3 bases, leaving 7 bases of the junction unmatched. This CDR3 region has 15 residues. Germline V gene lookup returns CDR1 DFQATT and CDR2 SNEGSKA (reference sequence).

In this sample, this clonotype turned up many times. The chain combines TRBV12-3 or TRBV12-4 with TRBJ1-5, with 7 bases aligning to TRBD1. The CDR3 loop spans 14 amino acids. Trimming cost V 6 bases and J 2 bases; bases outside gene matches: 4. CDR3 bases: TGTGCCAGCAGCCGACAGGGACGCAATCAGCCCCAGCATTTT. Amino acids: CASSRQGRNQPQHF.

This clonotype occurred many times. The CDR3, as DNA: TGTGCCAGCAGTTACTCGAACGAGAGGAGCAGGGACTATGGCTACACCTTC. Translated: CASSYSNERSRDYGYTF. This chain uses TRBV6-2 or TRBV6-3 with TRBJ1-2; possibly TRBD1 for D (5 bases). Trimming took off 0 bases at V and 3 bases at J, with 17 bases between the two ends. Germline V CDR1 and CDR2: MNHEY, SVGEGT. The length of the CDR3 is 17 residues.

CDR3 DNA: TGTGCCAGCAGCTTACAGCGGGGGGGGAGAGAGACCCAGTACTTC. Protein product: CASSLQRGGRETQYF. The V and J genes are TRBV7-8 and TRBJ2-5; 10 bases are shared with TRBD2. V was pared by 2 bases and J by 4 bases, with 4 bases of the junction left unmatched. The CDR3 contains 15 residues. Germline V gene lookup returns CDR1 SGHVS and CDR2 FQNEAQ.

This clonotype came up many times. The chain couples TRBV4-3 to TRBJ1-1; D not resolved. V lost 0 bases and J lost 3, with 14 bases in between. From germline, CDR1 is LGHNA and CDR2 YSLEER. CDR3 length: 16 amino acids. DNA of the CDR3: TGCGCCAGCAGCCAAGATCGGTCCGTGGGTTACACTGAAGCTTTCTTT. Its translation: CASSQDRSVGYTEAFF.

V is TRBV7-6 and J is TRBJ2-7; D not resolved. V was shortened by 8 bases and J by 3 bases, with 11 bases between the two germline ends. The germline V gene encodes CDR1 SGHVS and CDR2 FNYEAQ. The CDR3 sequence is 12 residues long. The CDR3 coding sequence is TGTGCCAGCGGGGTGGACGGCTACGAGCAGTACTTC. Translated, it gives CASGVDGYEQYF.

This clonotype was counted many times. The gene calls are TRBV4-3 and TRBJ1-4; D is unclear. Germline CDR1 LGHNA, CDR2 YSLEER. There are 15 residues in the CDR3. The V and J ends lost 4 bases and 7 bases respectively, with 16 bases between them. CDR3 nucleotides: TGCGCCAGCAGCCCTCGAAGTAATCGGGGTGAAAAACTGTTTTTT. Amino acid sequence: CASSPRSNRGEKLFF.

There are many counts of this clonotype. Here the CDR3 reads CASSIGLVGTDTQYF. The CDR3, as DNA: TGTGCCAGCAGCATAGGACTAGTGGGCACAGATACGCAGTATTTT. The V and J genes are TRBV7-2 and TRBJ2-3; 7 bases fit TRBD2. The CDR3 runs 15 residues. In germline, CDR1 is SGHTA, CDR2 FQGNSA. The trim removed 5 bases at V and 1 base at J, leaving 6 bases unmatched.

This clonotype was counted ten times or more. V usage is TRBV12-3 or TRBV12-4 and J usage is TRBJ2-3; tentatively, D is TRBD1 or TRBD2 (5 bases each). With 7 bases removed from V and 8 bases from J, the gap between germline ends came to 13 bases. This CDR3 region has 12 residues. In nucleotides, the CDR3 is TGTGCCAGCACTAATCCGGGGCTTACGCAGTATTTT. This codes for CASTNPGLTQYF.

The chain has TRBV5-4 and TRBJ1-1, with a possible D match to TRBD1 (5 bases). Germline CDR1 is SGHNT and CDR2 is YYREEE (reference sequence). V dropped 4 bases and J dropped 3 bases, with 10 bases sitting between them. The CDR3 consists of 13 residues. The CDR3 DNA reads TGTGCCAGCAGCCGACAGAGGGACACTGAAGCTTTCTTT. Protein sequence: CASSRQRDTEAFF.

The gene calls are TRBV29-1 and TRBJ2-7, with D maybe TRBD1 (6 bases). The CDR3 runs to 13 residues. Deletions cut 5 bases from V and 2 bases from J, with 13 bases between. Per the germline V gene, CDR1 is SQVTM and CDR2 is ANQGSEA. The CDR3: CSVIQGPTYEQYF. In DNA form, the CDR3 reads TGCAGCGTTATACAGGGCCCGACCTACGAGCAGTACTTC.

This clonotype was observed many times. The J gene is TRBJ1-2, the V gene TRBV4-1, with D possibly being TRBD1 (6 bases). Trimming left V 3 bases short and J 6 bases short, with 20 bases between. The length of the CDR3 is 16 residues. CDR1 and CDR2 (germline): MGHRA, YSYEKL. DNA for the CDR3: TGCGCCAGCAGCCACGATGAAAACGGGGGCTGGGATGGCTACACCTTC. This translates into CASSHDENGGWDGYTF.

The V call is TRBV10-3, the J call TRBJ2-1; D tentatively fits TRBD1 or TRBD2 (5 bases each). CDR1 is ENHRY, CDR2 SYGVKD, per germline. This CDR3 has 17 residues. V was clipped by 3 bases and J by 4 bases, with 19 bases between them. The CDR3 here is CAISDSRAGQRYNEQFF. The CDR3 DNA reads as TGTGCCATCAGTGACTCCAGGGCGGGCCAAAGATACAATGAGCAGTTCTTC.

This clonotype was counted ten times or more. The V gene is TRBV7-2, the J gene TRBJ1-2; D call uncertain. CDR1 and CDR2 from the germline V gene are SGHTA and FQGNSA. Trimming shortened V by 5 bases and J by 3 bases, and 13 bases separated the two germline ends. The CDR3 contains 14 residues. The CDR3 nucleotides read TGTGCCAGCAGCCCCACACCGCCCCACTATGGCTACACCTTC. Amino acid sequence: CASSPTPPHYGYTF.

The chain combines TRBV5-1 with TRBJ1-1, with D perhaps matching TRBD1 (5 bases). This CDR3 comprises 13 residues. V shed 4 bases and J shed 4 bases, with 11 bases lying between them. The germline CDR1 and CDR2 sequences are SGHRS and YFSETQ. The CDR3 nucleotides are TGCGCCAGCAGCGGGGCCCAGGGCACTGAAGCTTTCTTT. Residues: CASSGAQGTEAFF.

This clonotype turned up a few times. The V call is TRBV20-1, the J call TRBJ2-3; D unresolved. The ends were cut back, 0 bases at V and 4 bases at J, with 5 bases in the middle. The CDR3 length is 12 residues. CDR1 DFQATT and CDR2 SNEGSKA come from the germline V gene (reference sequence). CDR3 nucleotide sequence: TGCAGTGCTAGAGATGGTCCAGATACGCAGTATTTT. This gives the protein CSARDGPDTQYF.

This clonotype was counted many times. This rearrangement joins TRBV7-2 to TRBJ2-1; a possible D gene is TRBD2 (5 bases). The V end was cut by 2 bases, the J end by 7 bases, with 15 bases between. Per germline, CDR1 SGHTA and CDR2 FQGNSA. This CDR3 comprises 15 residues. CDR3 sequence (DNA): TGTGCCAGCAGCTTAACGGGTCCCCCGGGGAATGAGCAGTTCTTC. This codes for CASSLTGPPGNEQFF.

This clonotype was counted ten times or more. This chain uses TRBV7-2 with TRBJ1-1; weak D call: TRBD1 (6 bases). From germline, CDR1 is SGHTA and CDR2 FQGNSA. The CDR3 has 14 amino acids. The germline V and J ends were trimmed by 5 bases and 1 base, with 11 bases remaining between them. The CDR3 coding sequence is TGTGCCAGCAGCCCCCTCAGGGGGAACACTGAAGCTTTCTTT. It encodes CASSPLRGNTEAFF.

This clonotype was picked up many times. The CDR3 sequence: CASSSQRGVETQYF. The CDR3 DNA sequence: TGTGCCAGCAGCTCACAGCGGGGGGTAGAGACCCAGTACTTC. The chain is built from TRBV7-6 and TRBJ2-5; 9 nucleotides match TRBD2. This CDR3 region has 14 residues. The germline CDR1 and CDR2 sequences are SGHVS and FNYEAQ. The junction had 4 bases not matched to a gene; V was cut back by 4 bases and J by 4 bases.

This clonotype has ten or more counts. The V gene is TRBV7-7, the J gene TRBJ2-3; D is possibly TRBD1 or TRBD2 (5 bases each). Germline CDR1 reads SSHAT; CDR2 reads FNYEAQ (reference sequence). The CDR3 is 14 residues long. V was pared by 5 bases and J by 5 bases, with 14 bases between. The CDR3, as DNA: TGTGCCAGCAGCCCCGGACATGAGGGAGATACGCAGTATTTT. Protein sequence: CASSPGHEGDTQYF.